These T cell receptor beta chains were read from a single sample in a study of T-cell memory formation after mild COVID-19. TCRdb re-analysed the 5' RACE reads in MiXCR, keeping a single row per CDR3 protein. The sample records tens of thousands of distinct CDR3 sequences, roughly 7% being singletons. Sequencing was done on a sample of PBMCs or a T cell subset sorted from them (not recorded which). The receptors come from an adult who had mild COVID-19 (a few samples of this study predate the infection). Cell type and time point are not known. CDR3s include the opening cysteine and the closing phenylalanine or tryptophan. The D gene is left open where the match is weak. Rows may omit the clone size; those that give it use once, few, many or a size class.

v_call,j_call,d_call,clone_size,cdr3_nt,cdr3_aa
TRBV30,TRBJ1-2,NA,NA,TGTGCCTGGAGTCCCGATCCTAGAATCGGCTACACCTTC,CAWSPDPRIGYTF
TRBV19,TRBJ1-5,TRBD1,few,TGTGCCAGTAGTAGCAGAAGTGACAGGGTGCAGCCCCAGCATTTT,CASSSRSDRVQPQHF
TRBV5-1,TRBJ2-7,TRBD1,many,TGCGCCAGCAGCTTGGACGGACAGGGTGTTTACGAGCAGTACTTC,CASSLDGQGVYEQYF
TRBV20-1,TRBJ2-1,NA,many,TGCAGTGCTAGAGATGCACTTAGCTCCTACAATGAGCAGTTCTTC,CSARDALSSYNEQFF
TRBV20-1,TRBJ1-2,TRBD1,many,TGCAGTGCCGATATGACAGGGCGCGGCTATGGCTACACCTTC,CSADMTGRGYGYTF
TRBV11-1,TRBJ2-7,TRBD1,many,TGTGCCAGCAGCTATAAGGGACAGACTTACTCCTACGAGCAGTACTTC,CASSYKGQTYSYEQYF
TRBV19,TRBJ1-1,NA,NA,TGTGCCAGTAGTTCGAGGGACGGAGCTTTCTTT,CASSSRDGAFF
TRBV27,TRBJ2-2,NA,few,TGTGCCAGCAGTTCGAGGGGACTTGGTGGCGGGGAGCTGTTTTTT,CASSSRGLGGGELFF
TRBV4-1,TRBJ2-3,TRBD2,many,TGCGCCAGCAGCCAAGATGTTAGCGGGGGCATCACAGATACGCAGTATTTT,CASSQDVSGGITDTQYF
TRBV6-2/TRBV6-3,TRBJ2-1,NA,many,TGTGCCAGCAGTGACCCCGGGACGCTCTCCTACAATGAGCAGTTCTTC,CASSDPGTLSYNEQFF
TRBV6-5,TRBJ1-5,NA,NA,TGTGCCAGCAGTTACTCACCGGTCGCTAACGGGCCGCCCCAGCATTTT,CASSYSPVANGPPQHF
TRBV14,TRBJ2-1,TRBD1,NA,TGTGCCAGCAGCTTGACAGGGCAATTGGATGAGCAGTTCTTC,CASSLTGQLDEQFF
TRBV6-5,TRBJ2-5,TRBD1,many,TGTGCCAGCAGAACCACCGGGACAGCAAAAGAGACCCAGTACTTC,CASRTTGTAKETQYF
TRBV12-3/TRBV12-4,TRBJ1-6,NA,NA,TGTGCCAGCACCCGAACTGACTCCAATTCACCCCTCCACTTT,CASTRTDSNSPLHF
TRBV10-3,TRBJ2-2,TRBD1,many,TGTGCCATCAGCACCGGGACAGGGGACACCGGGGAGCTGTTTTTT,CAISTGTGDTGELFF
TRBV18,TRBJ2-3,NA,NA,TGTGCCAGCTCACCAAACCCGGCAAGCACAGATACGCAGTATTTT,CASSPNPASTDTQYF
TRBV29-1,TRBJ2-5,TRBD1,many,TGCAGCGCAAAGGGGGCGGCGGAGACCCAGTACTTC,CSAKGAAETQYF
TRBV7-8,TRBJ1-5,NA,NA,TGTGCCAGCAGCTTAGCGAGACAGGAAGATCAGCCCCAGCATTTT,CASSLARQEDQPQHF
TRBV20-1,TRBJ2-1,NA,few,TGCAGTGCTAGGCCCCCACGAGGGTCCTACAATGAGCAGTTCTTC,CSARPPRGSYNEQFF
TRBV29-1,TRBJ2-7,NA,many,TGCAGCGCCGTTACCCCTATTCCTGGGGAGCAGTACTTC,CSAVTPIPGEQYF
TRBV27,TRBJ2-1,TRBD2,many,TGTGCCAGCAGTTTTGGAACCGGGGGACTAGCAGGCGATGAGCAGTTCTTC,CASSFGTGGLAGDEQFF
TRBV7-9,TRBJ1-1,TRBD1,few,TGTGCCAGCAGCACACAGGGACAGGGGGCTGAAGCTTTCTTT,CASSTQGQGAEAFF
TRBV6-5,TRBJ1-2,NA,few,TGTGCCAGCAGTCCCTCTTCTCAGGGGCTATATGGCTACACCTTC,CASSPSSQGLYGYTF
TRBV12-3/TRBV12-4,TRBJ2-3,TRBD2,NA,TGTGCCAGCAGCCCGACTAGCGGAAACCCGACAGATACGCAGTATTTT,CASSPTSGNPTDTQYF
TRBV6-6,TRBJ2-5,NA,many,TGTGCCAGCAGTTACTATAGGGGGGGAGAGACCCAGTACTTC,CASSYYRGGETQYF
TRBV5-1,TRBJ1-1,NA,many,TGCGCCAGCAGCGCGGGTACCAGTTACACTGAAGCTTTCTTT,CASSAGTSYTEAFF
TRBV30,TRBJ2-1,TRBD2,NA,TGTGACTGGAGTTTGGCTAGCGGGGTAAATGAGCAGTTCTTC,CDWSLASGVNEQFF
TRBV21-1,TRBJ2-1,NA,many,TGTGCCAGCAGCGGACGCCGCAATAGCGGAGCCTACAATGAGCAGTTCTTC,CASSGRRNSGAYNEQFF
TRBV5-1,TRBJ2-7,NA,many,TGCGCCAGCAGCTCGACAGAGGTGGAGGAGCAGTACTTC,CASSSTEVEEQYF
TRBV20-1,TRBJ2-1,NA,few,TGCAGTGCAACCCCTACTAGCCCAAATTACAATGAGCAGTTCTTC,CSATPTSPNYNEQFF
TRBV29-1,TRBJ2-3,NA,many,TGCAGCGTTTTTTCGCGGGTCACAGATACGCAGTATTTT,CSVFSRVTDTQYF
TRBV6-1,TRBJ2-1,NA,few,TGTGCCAGCAGTGTAGGCGGGAACTCCTACAATGAGCAGTTCTTC,CASSVGGNSYNEQFF
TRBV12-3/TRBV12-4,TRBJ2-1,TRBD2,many,TGTGCCAGCACCAACTGGGGGGGGAACAATGAGCAGTTCTTC,CASTNWGGNNEQFF
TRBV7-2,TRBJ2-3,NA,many,TGTGCCAGCAGCTTAAATAGTCTAGCACCAGATACGCAGTATTTT,CASSLNSLAPDTQYF
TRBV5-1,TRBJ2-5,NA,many,TGCGCCAGCAGCTTGGCAGCTAGCGTCGAGACCCAGTACTTC,CASSLAASVETQYF
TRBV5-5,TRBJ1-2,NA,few,TGTGCCAGCAGCTTGCGGCCTTCCCTAAACTATGGCTACACCTTC,CASSLRPSLNYGYTF
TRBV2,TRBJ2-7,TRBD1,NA,TGTGCCAGCAGCTACGGACAGGGGTTAATCTACGAGCAGTACTTC,CASSYGQGLIYEQYF
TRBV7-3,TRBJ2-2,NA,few,TGTGCCACGGGTACCGGACAGCCGAACACCGGGGAGCTGTTTTTT,CATGTGQPNTGELFF
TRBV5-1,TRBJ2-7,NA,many,TGCGCCAGCAGCTTGCAAATTAGAGGTGGCCAGGCTCTTGACGAGCAGTACTTC,CASSLQIRGGQALDEQYF
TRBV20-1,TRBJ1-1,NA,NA,TGCAGTGCTAGAGCCCCGTTGGGCAGGCTTGTTGAAGCTTTCTTT,CSARAPLGRLVEAFF
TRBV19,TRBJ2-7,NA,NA,TGTGCCAGTAGTATCGGCCGAGCAGCTACCTACGAGCAGTACTTC,CASSIGRAATYEQYF
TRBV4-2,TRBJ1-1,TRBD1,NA,TGTGCCAGCAGCCAAGCGAGGGGGCAGGGCACTGAAGCTTTCTTT,CASSQARGQGTEAFF
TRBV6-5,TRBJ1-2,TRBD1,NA,TGTGCCAGCAGCCGGAGACAGGGGGAATCTAACTATGGCTACACCTTC,CASSRRQGESNYGYTF
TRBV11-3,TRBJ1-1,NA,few,TGTGCCAGCAGCTTAATCTTGAGGGGTTCCTTCACTGAAGCTTTCTTT,CASSLILRGSFTEAFF
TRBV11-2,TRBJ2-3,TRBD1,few,TGTGCCAGCAGCTTGACAGGGGGCAATGCAGATACGCAGTATTTT,CASSLTGGNADTQYF
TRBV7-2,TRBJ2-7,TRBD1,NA,TGTGCCAGCAGCATCGGGACAGCTTACGAGCAGTACTTC,CASSIGTAYEQYF
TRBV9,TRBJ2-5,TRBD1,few,TGTGCCAGCAGCGCAGACAGGGGTGCAGAGACCCAGTACTTC,CASSADRGAETQYF
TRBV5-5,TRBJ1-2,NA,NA,TGTGCCAGCAGCTTGGCCGTGGGGAAAGCTAACTATGGCTACACCTTC,CASSLAVGKANYGYTF
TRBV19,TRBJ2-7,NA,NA,TGTGCCAGTAGTATAGGTCAGGGTTCCTACGAGCAGTACTTC,CASSIGQGSYEQYF
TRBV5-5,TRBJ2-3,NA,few,TGTGCCAGCAGCTTGGCCTTGGGGGCAGGGAACACAGATACGCAGTATTTT,CASSLALGAGNTDTQYF
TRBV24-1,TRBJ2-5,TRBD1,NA,TGTGCCACCAGTGAGCCCGGGACAGGGGTCCAAGAGACCCAGTACTTC,CATSEPGTGVQETQYF